The present T cell receptor beta chain was sequenced within a study of shared clonotypes between healthy human individuals. As concerns this clone: Its antigen is undetermined.

Method: immunoSEQ multiplex PCR; TCRdb's copy keeps in-frame clones and lacks some. The table has millions of clones, approximately 94% seen once. Study-level points and caveats: Genetic and exposure-history diversity was limited by the few donors. Shared clonotypes across all four donors exceeded non-shared ones in generation probability. Memory subsets had estimated richness that was generally smaller than that of naive subsets.

CD45RO-negative, CCR7-selected cells formed the naive CD8 fraction, which excluded terminally differentiated effector memory CD45RA+ cells. This receptor was identified in a young man in good health. The specimen was naive CD8+ T cells sorted from blood.

The CDR3 is CASSRSEDVTYEQYF. CDR3 DNA sequence: TGTGCCAGCTCCCGAAGTGAGGACGTTACCTACGAGCAGTACTTC. The chain links TRBV18 to TRBJ2-7; the D is unclear. CDR1 and CDR2 (germline): KGHSH, LQKENI. This CDR3 region has 15 residues. V lost 6 bases and J 2 bases, leaving 17 bases between the germline ends.